A selection of T cell receptor beta chains follows, all from one sample in a study of T cells in Graves' hyperthyroidism and ophthalmopathy. TCRdb passed the multiplex PCR reads through MiXCR, listing each CDR3 protein once. The data contain hundreds of thousands of distinct CDR3 sequences, roughly 15% of them singletons. What was sequenced was blood. These receptors originate from a woman between 35 and 50 years old with Graves' ophthalmopathy. Both conserved end residues are part of each CDR3. D genes are given only for firm matches. Clone size is shown for a subset of rows, as once, few, many or a class of expanded clone.

NA,many,TRBV6-1,TRBJ1-2,TGTGCCAGCAGGTTGGACACTTCTAACTATGGCTACACCTTC,CASRLDTSNYGYTF
NA,many,TRBV7-2,TRBJ1-1,TGTGCCAGCAGCTCCGGACCGGTCTTGAACACTGAAGCTTTCTTT,CASSSGPVLNTEAFF
TRBD1,NA,TRBV7-3,TRBJ2-5,TGTGCCAGCAGCGCAACAGGGGGCGCGGAGACCCAGTACTTC,CASSATGGAETQYF
NA,few,TRBV20-1,TRBJ1-4,TGCAGTGCTAGAGAAACGGTTAATGAAAAACTGTTTTTT,CSARETVNEKLFF
NA,many,TRBV7-9,TRBJ2-7,TGTGCCAGCAGTCCACCTTTAGCGGCAGGCTACGAGCAGTACTTC,CASSPPLAAGYEQYF
TRBD2,many,TRBV20-1,TRBJ2-5,TGCAGTGCCTCAAGGGCGTCCAGCGGGAGCAAGACCCAGTACTTC,CSASRASSGSKTQYF
NA,NA,TRBV20-1,TRBJ2-7,TGCAGTGCTATCCGGGACACCTCTTACGAGCAGTACTTC,CSAIRDTSYEQYF
NA,NA,TRBV28,TRBJ1-2,TGTGCCAGCAGTTTATCGGCCAGGGCCTATGGCTACACCTTC,CASSLSARAYGYTF
NA,many,TRBV27,TRBJ1-2,TGTGCCAGCAGGAGCCGGGACTCCAGGGTGGGCTACACCTTC,CASRSRDSRVGYTF
NA,many,TRBV20-1,TRBJ2-7,TGCAGTGCTTACTCTGGTGGGGAGCAGTACTTC,CSAYSGGEQYF
TRBD1,NA,TRBV20-1,TRBJ1-2,TGCAGTGCTAGGGAAGACACAGGGGGCCCTGATGGCTACACCTTC,CSAREDTGGPDGYTF
NA,few,TRBV19,TRBJ2-7,TGTGCCAGTAGTATAGAGAAGGGACCGCTCTACGAGCAGTACTTC,CASSIEKGPLYEQYF
NA,many,TRBV27,TRBJ1-1,TGTGCCAGCAGTGACACAGGGTTGAACACTGAAGCTTTCTTT,CASSDTGLNTEAFF
TRBD2,once,TRBV12-3/TRBV12-4,TRBJ2-7,TGTGCCAGCAGTGAGCTAGCGGGAGCCTACGAGCAGCACTTC,CASSELAGAYEQHF
NA,many,TRBV12-3/TRBV12-4,TRBJ1-2,TGTGCCAGCAGTTTAAATCTGGGACCGGGGGGCTACACCTTC,CASSLNLGPGGYTF
TRBD1,NA,TRBV7-2,TRBJ2-7,TGTGCCAGCAGCTTAACGGACAGGGTTACTTCCTACGAGCAGTACTTC,CASSLTDRVTSYEQYF
TRBD1,many,TRBV6-1,TRBJ1-2,TGTGCCAGCAGTCTCCAGACCGGACAGGGGAACTATGGCTACACCTTC,CASSLQTGQGNYGYTF